This T cell receptor (beta chain) was found in a study of regulatory T cells in long-lasting Graves disease. Study-wide findings and caveats: Persistent-disease Graves' patients showed less TCR diversity than new cases.

The CDR3 is made up of 13 amino acids. V was cut by 6 bases and J by 5 bases, with 13 bases left in between. Sample time point: newly diagnosed GD, antithyroid drugs for less than 3 months. RNA extracted from PBMCs served as the sequencing template. In this sample, this clonotype turned up a few times. Its antigen is unknown. CDR3 regions were amplified by Arm-PCR using iRepertoire HTBI primers to build TCR beta libraries. Each CDR3 protein gets one entry after TCRdb re-called the multiplex PCR reads with MiXCR. This sample carries roughly 380,000 distinct CDR3 sequences, about a sixth of them seen once, and the ten largest clones take 20% to 25%.

The source is a female donor with Graves disease. The source material was peripheral blood mononuclear cells (PBMCs), sampled at new diagnosis, from a patient treated with antithyroid drugs. J is TRBJ2-5 and V is TRBV12-3 or TRBV12-4; D gene unclear. The CDR3 spells CASRGDLWETQYF. In nucleotides, the CDR3 is TGTGCCAGCAGAGGCGATCTTTGGGAGACCCAGTACTTC.